This TCR beta chain was identified during a study of human T cells and chemical hapten exposure. Study background: Researchers reported sensitizing a 2 cm by 2 cm upper inner arm skin site with 2% DPC. General study findings and limits: High-frequency TCRs, those above 1 in 1000, stayed the same after DPC sensitization. In comparison with controls, expanded TCRs gave rise to a significantly larger number of large CDR3 similarity clusters.

What the library attached to individual cDNA molecules were unique molecular identifiers. TCRdb re-analysed the RACE reads in MiXCR, keeping a single row per CDR3 protein. Among 95,000 to 150,000 distinct CDR3 sequences listed, over 9% were seen once. CDR3 length equals 14 residues. Germline V gives CDR1 ENHRY, CDR2 SYGVKD. V was cut by 7 bases and J by 2 bases, with 12 bases left in between. This clonotype was recorded a few times. Antigen unknown. Time point meaning: patch test 3, about 24 weeks after DPC sensitization. The treatment denotes: therapeutic diphenylcyclopropenone sensitization with weekly scalp DPC.

This TCR came from a woman in her 50s with alopecia areata. Some clones in this sample may be carry-over from other donors' samples. Sequencing was performed on whole blood, taken in connection with sensitization to the hapten diphenylcyclopropenone (DPC). The chain recombines TRBV10-3 with TRBJ1-5; perhaps TRBD1 as D (5 bases). CDR3 loop: CAINGGGGNQPQHF. CDR3 coding DNA: TGTGCCATCAACGGGGGGGGAGGCAATCAGCCCCAGCATTTT.